This T cell receptor (beta chain) appears in the sequencing data of a study of T cells in Graves' hyperthyroidism and ophthalmopathy. The investigators amplified TCR beta CDR3 regions from RNA transcripts. The study used the HTBI primer set for a first-round RT-PCR of the TCR CDR3. A single record per CDR3 protein comes from TCRdb applying MiXCR to the multiplex PCR reads. The sample has about 690,000 distinct CDR3 sequences; 15% to 20% are singletons. Calling Graves' hyperthyroidism stable meant ophthalmopathy did not progress within 18 months. Clinical symptoms, serum thyroxine, TRAb, thyroid ultrasound and orbital computed tomography established diagnosis. Germline CDR1 reads LNHNV; CDR2 reads YYDKDF (reference sequence). The CDR3 is 14 amino acids. The V gene lost 0 bases and the J gene lost 5 bases, with 10 bases spanning the gap. This clonotype was counted a few times.

Sequencing was carried out using blood. The TCR was taken from a man in his forties or fifties with Graves' hyperthyroidism. The V gene is TRBV15, the J gene TRBJ1-1, with a tentative D call TRBD1 (5 bases). In DNA form, the CDR3 reads TGTGCCACCAGCAGAGACGCCAGGGAAACTGAAGCTTTCTTT. Translated: CATSRDARETEAFF. Complete variable domain (other parts from reference TRBV15 and TRBJ1-1): DAMVIQNPRYQVTQFGKPVTLSCSQTLNHNVMYWYQQKSSQAPKLLFHYYDKDFNNEADTPDNFQSRRPNTSFCFLDIRSPGLGDTAMYLCATSRDARETEAFFGQGTRLTVV.